This TCR beta chain was obtained from a study of cytomegalovirus exposure and HLA in healthy donors. From germline, CDR1 is LNHDA and CDR2 SQIVND (reference sequence). The J segment lost 7 bases and the V segment lost 8 bases, leaving 8 bases of the junction unmatched. CDR3 size: 14 residues. Profiled with immunoSEQ multiplex PCR; TCRdb holds only in-frame clones, not every one. The sample consists of 150,000 to 200,000 clones, approximately 81% of them appearing once. The rearrangement uses TRBV19 and TRBJ1-6; the match to TRBD1 covers 7 bases. Sample: PBMCs. The sequence came from a man between 18 and 29 years old in good health and CMV-seropositive. CDR3 DNA: TGTGCCAGTCGCACCGGGACAGCGAATTCACCCCTCCACTTT. This translates into CASRTGTANSPLHF.